This T cell receptor beta chain was retrieved from a study of CD8 T cells in Susac syndrome. Across the study: Sequenced Susac syndrome patients included roughly six with active disease and 8 or 9 who were in remission. Treatment at blood withdrawal was none, corticosteroids, or intravenous immunoglobulin alone in Susac syndrome patients.

CDR3 length: 15 residues. V lost 5 bases and J lost 1; bases outside the gene matches: 2. CDR1 and CDR2 (germline): MNHEY, SMNVEV (reference sequence). A quantity of about 0.5 to 1 ug RNA underwent reverse transcription using random hexamers. By means of immunoSEQ multiplex PCR, TCR beta CDR3 spanning 54 Vbeta and 13 Jbeta underwent amplification. TCRdb processed the immunoSEQ multiplex PCR reads anew with MiXCR; each CDR3 protein has one entry. The data show 65,000 to 85,000 distinct CDR3 sequences, 85% to 95% seen once. This rearrangement joins TRBV27 to TRBJ1-5; 10 nucleotides line up with TRBD1. This sequence originates from a human donor with Susac syndrome. Sequencing was performed on CD8+ T cells from PBMCs. The CDR3 coding sequence is TGTGCCAGCAGTAGACAGGGGGCCAGCAATCAGCCCCAGCATTTT. As protein: CASSRQGASNQPQHF.